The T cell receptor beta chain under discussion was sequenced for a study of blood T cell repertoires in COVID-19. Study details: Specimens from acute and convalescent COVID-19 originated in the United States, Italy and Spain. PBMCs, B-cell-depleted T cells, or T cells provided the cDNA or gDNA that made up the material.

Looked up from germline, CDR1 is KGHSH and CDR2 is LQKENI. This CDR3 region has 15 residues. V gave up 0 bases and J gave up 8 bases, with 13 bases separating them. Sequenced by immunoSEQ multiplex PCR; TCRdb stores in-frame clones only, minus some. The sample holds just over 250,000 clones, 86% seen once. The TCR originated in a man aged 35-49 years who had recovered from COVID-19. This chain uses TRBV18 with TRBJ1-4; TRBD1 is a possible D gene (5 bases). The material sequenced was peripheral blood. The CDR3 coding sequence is TGTGCCAGCTCACCACCAGGGGTGGGATTGGAAAAACTGTTTTTT. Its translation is CASSPPGVGLEKLFF.